The subject of this entry is one TCR beta chain. Antigen: not known. Sequencing was performed with immunoSEQ multiplex PCR; in TCRdb, only in-frame clones are kept and a portion is missing. Among about 130,000 clones, approximately 90% were seen once, and the ten largest hold around 12%. Stated time point: baseline pretreatment blood. This sample's treatment: 15 Gy SBRT to primary tumor, nephrectomy 4 weeks later. Blood was sampled at baseline, 2 weeks and 4 weeks after SBRT. The data were taken from a study of radiation and T cells in renal cell carcinoma. Study information: Nephrectomy followed 15 Gy stereotactic body radiation by 4 weeks.

Study-wide results and limits: No pretreatment tumor biopsies were available for baseline clonotypes. In blood, top tumor clones expanded by 2 weeks, shrinking by 4.

The germline CDR1 and CDR2 sequences are MRHNA and SNTAGT. This CDR3 has 13 amino acids. The V end was cut by 3 bases, the J end by 4 bases, with 7 bases between. The input for sequencing was blood, taken from a patient whose treatment included radiotherapy and nephrectomy. This receptor was obtained from a woman between 45 and 60 years old with renal cell carcinoma. The J gene is TRBJ1-3, the V gene TRBV6-4, with D uncertain. The CDR3 DNA reads TGTGCCAGCAGTGAGACCGCGGGAAACACCATATATTTT. It encodes CASSETAGNTIYF.